The clone carrying this TCR beta chain was found a few times. Antigen unknown. The TCR beta cDNA libraries contained unique molecular identifiers. One entry per CDR3 protein results from TCRdb running MiXCR on the PCR reads. The sample lists fewer than 850,000 distinct CDR3 sequences; approximately 30% were seen once. These data belong to a study of post-analysis software for immune sequencing data. The study's findings and limits: There were five or six TRBV segments more frequent in patients than controls, and TRBV5-6, TRBV5-1 and TRBV20-1 were among them.

V gave up 6 bases and J gave up 7 bases, with 13 bases separating them. Looked up from germline, CDR1 is SQVTM and CDR2 is ANQGSEA. The CDR3 loop spans 11 amino acids. This chain joins TRBV29-1 and TRBJ2-7; D may be TRBD2 (5 bases). The source is a girl between 10 and 17 years old with multiple sclerosis. Source material: blood. This CDR3 is CSVVLGFEQYF. DNA of the CDR3: TGCAGCGTCGTACTAGGCTTTGAGCAGTACTTC.